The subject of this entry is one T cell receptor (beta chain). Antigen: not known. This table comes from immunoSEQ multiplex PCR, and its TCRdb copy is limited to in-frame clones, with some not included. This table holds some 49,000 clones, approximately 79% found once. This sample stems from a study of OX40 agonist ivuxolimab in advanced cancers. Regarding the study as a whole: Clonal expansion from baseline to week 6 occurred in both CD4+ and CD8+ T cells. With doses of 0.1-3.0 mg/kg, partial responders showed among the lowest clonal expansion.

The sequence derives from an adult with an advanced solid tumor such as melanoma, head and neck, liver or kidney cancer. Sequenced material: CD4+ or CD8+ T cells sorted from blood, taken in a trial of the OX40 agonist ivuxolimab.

The CDR3 loop is CASTPSTGELFF. CDR3 coding DNA: TGTGCCAGCACCCCTTCCACCGGGGAGCTGTTTTTT. The rearrangement joins TRBV6-5 to TRBJ2-2; the D is unclear. Germline lookup yields CDR1 MNHEY and CDR2 SVGAGI. CDR3 size: 12 residues. Trimming took 7 bases from V and 4 from J, leaving 7 bases between them.